This T cell receptor beta chain was obtained from a study of T cells in Graves' hyperthyroidism and ophthalmopathy. Study-wide findings and caveats: Ophthalmopathy stood apart from stable hyperthyroidism in a 13 V-J model.

From RNA transcripts, TCR beta CDR3 regions were amplified. In the first-round RT-PCR of the TCR CDR3, the HTBI primer set was used. Via MiXCR, TCRdb re-called the multiplex PCR reads, giving one row per CDR3 protein. The sample comprises about 560,000 distinct CDR3 sequences, less than 15% of which are singletons, and around 14% rests with the top ten. A patient was excluded if there was uncontrolled infection, other autoimmune disease, pregnancy or lactation. Only a few counts were recorded for this clonotype. Its specificity is unknown. The CDR3 has 14 residues. Germline V lookup: CDR1 SQVTM, CDR2 ANQGSEA. J lost 8 bases, V lost 8 bases, and 15 bases had no gene match.

The gene calls are TRBV29-1 and TRBJ2-1, with 7 bases that match TRBD1. The clonotype was recovered from a woman in her thirties or forties with Graves' hyperthyroidism. The material sequenced was blood. In nucleotides, the CDR3 is TGCAGCCACAAAAGGCCGACAGGGTCGGATGAGCAGTTCTTC. It yields the protein CSHKRPTGSDEQFF.